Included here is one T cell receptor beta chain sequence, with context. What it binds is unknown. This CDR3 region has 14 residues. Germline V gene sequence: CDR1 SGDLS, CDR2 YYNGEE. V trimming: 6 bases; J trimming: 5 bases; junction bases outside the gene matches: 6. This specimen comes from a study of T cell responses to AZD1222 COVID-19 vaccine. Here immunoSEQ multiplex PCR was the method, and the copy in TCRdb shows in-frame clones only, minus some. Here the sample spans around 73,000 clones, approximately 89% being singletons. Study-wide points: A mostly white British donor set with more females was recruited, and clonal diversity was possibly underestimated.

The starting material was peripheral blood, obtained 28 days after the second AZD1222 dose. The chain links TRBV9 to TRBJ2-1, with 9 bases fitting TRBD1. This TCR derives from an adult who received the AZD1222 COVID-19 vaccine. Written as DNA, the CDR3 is TGTGCCAGCAACGCCGGGACAGGGAACAATGAGCAGTTCTTC. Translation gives CASNAGTGNNEQFF.